The 21 T cell receptor beta chains below all came from one sample that was sequenced in a study of PD-L1 blockade in urothelial cancer. The data were produced by immunoSEQ multiplex PCR, yet TCRdb's version contains in-frame clones alone and is incomplete. The sample lists around 30,000 clones; around 80% were seen once. As for time point: peripheral blood 6 weeks after treatment start. The sample in question was PBMCs, obtained around atezolizumab (anti-PD-L1) treatment. These receptors originate from a man aged 70 or older with urothelial cancer.

The chain joins TRBV19 to TRBJ2-7; TRBD2 matches at 8 bases. This CDR3 has 14 amino acids. The germline CDR1 and CDR2 sequences are LNHDA and SQIVND (reference sequence). Trimming at V came to 2 bases and at J to 4 bases, leaving 4 bases not matched to a gene. This chain's CDR3 is CASSIQAGEYEQYF. CDR3 nucleotides: TGTGCCAGTAGTATACAAGCGGGAGAGTACGAGCAGTACTTC. The whole variable domain, remainder taken from reference TRBV19 and TRBJ2-7, is DGGITQSPKYLFRKEGQNVTLSCEQNLNHDAMYWYRQDPGQGLRLIYYSQIVNDFQKGDIAEGYSVSREKKESFPLTVTSAQKNPTAFYLCASSIQAGEYEQYFGPGTRLTVT.

This clone was seen only a few times. The chain combines TRBV7-3 with TRBJ1-1; 9 bases match TRBD1. The V gene's germline CDR1 is SGHTA and CDR2 FQGTGA. The length of the CDR3 is 14 residues. Trimming took 2 bases from V and 10 from J; bases not matched to a gene: 8. The DNA for the CDR3 is TGTGCCAGCAGCTTACAACAGGGGGCTTTCCCAGCTTTCTTT. Its protein product is CASSLQQGAFPAFF.

The J gene is TRBJ2-7, the V gene TRBV21-1; the D call TRBD1 from the table was never checked on the DNA. TRBV21-1 is designated a pseudogene. CDR3 length: 15 amino acids. The CDR3 protein is CASSNQGALIYEQYF. The CDR3 nucleotides are TGTGCCAGCAGCAACCAGGGGGCCTTGATCTACGAGCAGTACTTC.

The CDR3 sequence: CASIAPGGGLTDTQYF. CDR3 in DNA: TGTGCCAGTATCGCGCCTGGGGGGGGGTTGACAGATACGCAGTATTTT. This chain uses TRBV19 with TRBJ2-3; 7 bases align to TRBD2. The V gene's germline CDR1 is LNHDA and CDR2 SQIVND (reference sequence). The CDR3 covers 16 residues. V was clipped by 7 bases and J by 3 bases; unmatched bases: 13. The complete variable domain, with remaining parts taken from reference TRBV19 and TRBJ2-3, reads DGGITQSPKYLFRKEGQNVTLSCEQNLNHDAMYWYRQDPGQGLRLIYYSQIVNDFQKGDIAEGYSVSREKKESFPLTVTSAQKNPTAFYLCASIAPGGGLTDTQYFGPGTRLTVL.

V gene TRBV7-6 combines with J gene TRBJ1-1; 7 nucleotides match TRBD1. This CDR3 is built from 13 residues. Trimming removed 5 bases from V and 4 bases from J; junction bases left unmatched: 4. CDR1 is SGHVS and CDR2 is FNYEAQ in the germline V gene. For the CDR3, the DNA is TGTGCCAGCAGCCGACGGACAGGCACTGAAGCTTTCTTT. It codes for CASSRRTGTEAFF.

This clone was detected once. The chain is built from TRBV5-6 and TRBJ2-3; 8 bases align to TRBD2. Germline V gene data show CDR1 as SGHDT and CDR2 as YYEEEE. Unmatched junction bases numbered 4, after V lost 1 base and J lost 3 bases. This CDR3 region has 15 residues. For the CDR3, the DNA is TGTGCCAGCAGCTTGAACGGGGGGGAGACAGATACGCAGTATTTT. It codes for CASSLNGGETDTQYF.

This rearrangement joins TRBV7-9 to TRBJ2-1, with D perhaps TRBD2 (6 bases). This CDR3 spans 16 amino acids. V was pared by 3 bases and J by 4 bases, with 16 bases between. Per the germline V gene, CDR1 is SEHNR and CDR2 is FQNEAQ (reference sequence). The CDR3 DNA reads TGTGCCAGCAGCTTGCGGACGGGAGCAGGGTACAATGAGCAGTTCTTC. As protein: CASSLRTGAGYNEQFF.

Here the CDR3 reads CSATPTGMNTEAFF. The CDR3 DNA follows: TGCAGCGCTACCCCCACAGGGATGAACACTGAAGCTTTCTTT. The chain links TRBV29-1 to TRBJ1-1; maybe TRBD1 (6 bases). V lost 7 bases and J 0 bases, leaving 15 bases between the germline ends. The CDR3 has 14 residues. Germline assignment: CDR1 SQVTM and CDR2 ANQGSEA. Full variable domain (outside the CDR3, taken from reference TRBV29-1 and TRBJ1-1): SAVISQKPSRDICQRGTSLTIQCQVDSQVTMMFWYRQQPGQSLTLIATANQGSEATYESGFVIDKFPISRPNLTFSTLTVSNMSPEDSSIYLCSATPTGMNTEAFFGQGTRLTVV.

The chain has TRBV5-1 and TRBJ2-1; possible D gene TRBD2, 6 bases. CDR3 length: 14 amino acids. The V and J ends lost 7 bases and 8 bases respectively, with 19 bases between them. Germline V gene data show CDR1 as SGHRS and CDR2 as YFSETQ. The CDR3 DNA is TGCGCCAGCCACCTTGCGGGGCTTAGGGATGAGCAGTTCTTC. Translating gives CASHLAGLRDEQFF.

This clone was seen a handful of times. The rearrangement uses TRBV6-1 and TRBJ2-5, with D tentatively TRBD2 (6 bases). Trimming stripped 6 bases from V and 1 base from J, with 12 bases between. Germline CDR1 MNHNS, CDR2 SASEGT. The CDR3 length is 14 residues. The CDR3 loop is CASSTGVSQETQYF. CDR3 nucleotide sequence: TGTGCCAGCAGCACGGGGGTAAGCCAAGAGACCCAGTACTTC.

The rearrangement uses TRBV7-2 and TRBJ2-1, with 9 positions matching TRBD2. This CDR3 has 15 amino acids. The trim removed 5 bases at V and 4 bases at J, leaving 6 bases unmatched. Per the germline V gene, CDR1 is SGHTA and CDR2 is FQGNSA. CDR3 coding DNA: TGTGCCAGCAGCCGGCGGGGGGGAGATTACAATGAGCAGTTCTTC. This sequence encodes CASSRRGGDYNEQFF.

The V gene is TRBV7-2, the J gene TRBJ1-1; tentatively, D is TRBD1 (5 bases). V lost 4 bases and J 0 bases, leaving 12 bases between the germline ends. This CDR3 comprises 15 residues. Germline values: CDR1 SGHTA, CDR2 FQGNSA. This CDR3 reads CASSSLTAMNTEAFF. The CDR3 nucleotides are TGTGCCAGCAGCTCCTTGACAGCCATGAACACTGAAGCTTTCTTT. Supplemented by reference TRBV7-2 and TRBJ1-1, the full variable domain reads GAGVSQSPSNKVTEKGKDVELRCDPISGHTALYWYRQSLGQGLEFLIYFQGNSAPDKSGLPSDRFSAERTGGSVSTLTIQRTQQEDSAVYLCASSSLTAMNTEAFFGQGTRLTVV.

The rearrangement joins TRBV19 to TRBJ2-6; 7 positions agree with TRBD1. The J segment lost 0 bases and the V segment lost 7 bases, leaving 9 bases of the junction unmatched. The germline V gene encodes CDR1 LNHDA and CDR2 SQIVND (reference sequence). The CDR3 sequence is 17 residues long. DNA for the CDR3: TGTGCCAGTACCCCCGGGACAGCAAACTCTGGGGCCAACGTCCTGACTTTC. It encodes CASTPGTANSGANVLTF.

The rearrangement joins TRBV21-1 to TRBJ2-3; the listed D gene, TRBD2, was not tested against the DNA. TRBV21-1 has pseudogene status. The CDR3 is made up of 17 amino acids. As DNA, the CDR3 is TGTGCCAGCAGCGAGGGGCTAGCGGAGGGAAGCACAGATACGCAGTATTTT. It encodes CASSEGLAEGSTDTQYF.

There are a few counts of this clone. The CDR3 loop is CASSEGLSNQPQHF. In DNA, the CDR3 is TGTGCCAGCAGCGAAGGACTTAGCAATCAGCCCCAGCATTTT. J is TRBJ1-5 and V is TRBV9; D call uncertain. Deletions cut 3 bases from V and 0 bases from J, with 7 bases between. Germline V gene sequence: CDR1 SGDLS, CDR2 YYNGEE. The CDR3 runs to 14 residues.

The V and J genes are TRBV7-2 and TRBJ1-1, with a weak D call TRBD1 (6 bases). The length of the CDR3 is 13 residues. The V end lost 6 bases, the J end lost 7 bases, and 15 bases lay between the germline ends. CDR1 is SGHTA and CDR2 is FQGNSA in the germline V gene. This CDR3 reads CASSLRTAFEAFF. DNA for the CDR3: TGTGCCAGCAGTTTAAGGACAGCTTTTGAAGCTTTCTTT.

The rearrangement uses TRBV9 and TRBJ2-2; tentative D call: TRBD2 (5 bases). Trimming removed 4 bases from V and 8 bases from J, with 6 bases in between. This CDR3 contains 11 residues. Germline CDR1 SGDLS, CDR2 YYNGEE. The CDR3 sequence is CASSWEGELFF. The CDR3 region has the DNA TGTGCCAGCAGCTGGGAGGGGGAGCTGTTTTTT.

V is TRBV6-5 and J is TRBJ2-2; 8 bases agree with TRBD1. The V and J ends lost 6 bases and 6 bases, in that order; junction bases with no gene match: 6. The CDR3 has 14 residues. Germline assignment: CDR1 MNHEY and CDR2 SVGAGI. This CDR3 is CASRAGGSAGELFF. The CDR3 DNA follows: TGTGCCAGCAGGGCAGGGGGCTCTGCCGGGGAGCTGTTTTTT.

CDR3 loop: CASSQAGLAGEQYF. The CDR3 DNA follows: TGTGCCAGCAGCCAAGCGGGACTAGCGGGGGAGCAGTATTTT. The chain joins TRBV4-2 to TRBJ2-3, with 14 bases aligning to TRBD2. The CDR3 loop spans 14 amino acids. The trim removed 1 base at V and 11 bases at J, leaving 2 bases unmatched. The germline V gene has CDR1 LGHNA and CDR2 YNFKEQ.

The chain couples TRBV28 to TRBJ1-2; 9 nucleotides align to TRBD1. CDR3 length equals 13 residues. V was clipped by 5 bases and J by 8 bases; unmatched bases: 6. Germline V gives CDR1 MDHEN, CDR2 SYDVKM. CDR3 DNA sequence: TGTGCCAGCAGTATACAGGGGGCGCGGGGCTACACCTTC. Translated, it gives CASSIQGARGYTF.

The sample holds one count of this clone. J is TRBJ2-3 and V is TRBV11-3, with D hard to call. CDR3 size: 12 residues. Trimming stripped 5 bases from V and 4 bases from J, with 7 bases between. Germline V CDR1 and CDR2: SGHNT, YENEEA. The DNA for the CDR3 is TGTGCCAGCAGCCCCTGTGCAGATACGCAGTATTTT. It specifies CASSPCADTQYF. The variable domain in full, completed from reference TRBV11-3 and TRBJ2-3, reads EAGVVQSPRYKIIEKKQPVAFWCNPISGHNTLYWYLQNLGQGPELLIRYENEEAVDDSQLPKDRFSAERLKGVDSTLKIQPAELGDSAVYLCASSPCADTQYFGPGTRLTVL.